The 21 T cell receptor beta chains reported below all come from one sample, sequenced in a study of blood T cells in healthy people across ages. Sample-barcoded 5' priming and a J-beta primer mix drove a second PCR of about 7 to 12 cycles. TCRdb re-derived calls from the 5' RACE reads in MiXCR, one entry per CDR3 protein. The repertoire holds 650,000 to 800,000 distinct CDR3 sequences, with more than 40% as singletons. Sequencing used blood. The receptors were sampled from a man aged 55 to 70 in good health.

The chain recombines TRBV7-2 with TRBJ2-7; TRBD1 aligns across 7 bases. The CDR3 totals 16 residues. The germline V gene has CDR1 SGHTA and CDR2 FQGNSA. Germline trimming cut 3 bases from V and 4 bases from J; bases unmatched to any gene: 12. Here the CDR3 reads CASSLDRTSGAYEQYF. The DNA of the CDR3 is TGTGCCAGCAGCTTGGACAGGACAAGTGGGGCTTACGAGCAGTACTTC.

The rearrangement uses TRBV20-1 and TRBJ1-5; TRBD1 matches 8 bases. Germline V gene sequence: CDR1 DFQATT, CDR2 SNEGSKA (reference sequence). The CDR3 consists of 12 residues. With V trimmed by 3 bases and J by 11 bases, 6 bases remained unmatched. CDR3 nucleotides: TGCAGTGCTAGGGACAGGGAATGGGCCCAGCATTTT. It encodes CSARDREWAQHF.

This chain joins TRBV7-2 and TRBJ2-3; 8 bases line up with TRBD2. J was trimmed by 2 bases and V by 2 bases; bases with no gene match: 12. This CDR3 spans 18 amino acids. The germline V gene has CDR1 SGHTA and CDR2 FQGNSA. The CDR3 sequence: CASSLKEAAGGLTDTQYF. The CDR3 DNA follows: TGTGCCAGCAGCTTAAAAGAAGCCGCGGGGGGCCTCACAGATACGCAGTATTTT.

This chain joins TRBV30 and TRBJ1-5; D ambiguous. The CDR3 loop spans 13 amino acids. Per germline, CDR1 GTSNPN and CDR2 SVGIG (reference sequence). V was cut by 1 base and J by 6 bases, with 10 bases left in between. Here the CDR3 reads CAWSGTSGQPQHF. CDR3 nucleotides: TGTGCCTGGAGTGGGACCTCCGGTCAGCCCCAGCATTTT.

This clonotype was recorded a few times. The rearrangement links TRBV3-1 to TRBJ2-7; D tentatively reads TRBD1 or TRBD2 (5 bases each). Trimming took 4 bases from V and 5 from J, leaving 15 bases between them. Germline assignment: CDR1 LGHDT and CDR2 YNNKEL (reference sequence). This CDR3 region has 14 residues. The CDR3 DNA reads TGTGCCAGCAGCCGGGGGTTATTCGGCGACGAGCAGTACTTC. Translating it yields CASSRGLFGDEQYF.

This chain connects TRBV12-3 or TRBV12-4 to TRBJ1-2, with D perhaps TRBD1 (6 bases). The CDR3 spans 12 residues. Trimming took off 3 bases at V and 6 bases at J, with 8 bases between the two ends. CDR3 coding DNA: TGTGCCAGCAGTTTCCCAGGGGATGGCTACACCTTC. Translated: CASSFPGDGYTF.

The gene calls are TRBV29-1 and TRBJ2-5; D is possibly TRBD2 (6 bases). Trimming cost V 8 bases and J 4 bases, with 20 bases left between them. The CDR3 has 14 residues. The germline gives CDR1 SQVTM, CDR2 ANQGSEA. The CDR3 is CSTGVRGGGETQYF. The CDR3 DNA follows: TGCAGCACTGGGGTGCGGGGTGGTGGAGAGACCCAGTACTTC.

This chain joins TRBV7-8 and TRBJ1-2; TRBD1 might be the D (5 bases). Per the germline V gene, CDR1 is SGHVS and CDR2 is FQNEAQ. Trimming pared 0 bases from V and 5 bases from J, leaving 16 bases between. The CDR3 is 16 residues long. Here the CDR3 reads CASSLAGVRIGYGYTF. The CDR3 DNA reads as TGTGCCAGCAGCTTAGCGGGGGTTAGGATTGGATATGGCTACACCTTC.

This clonotype was counted only a few times. This sequence joins TRBV7-8 and TRBJ2-3, with TRBD1 matching over 7 bases. Germline CDR1 is SGHVS and CDR2 is FQNEAQ. Trimming took 3 bases from V and 8 from J; bases not matched to a gene: 11. The CDR3 runs 15 residues. Here the CDR3 DNA reads TGTGCCAGCAGCTTGGACAGGTCCTCAGTTGGTACGCAGTATTTT. Its translation: CASSLDRSSVGTQYF.

This clonotype came up a few times. The chain joins TRBV20-1 to TRBJ2-7, with D maybe TRBD1 (5 bases). The J call may be incorrect, as the DNA end agrees better with TRBJ2-5. Germline CDR1 is DFQATT and CDR2 is SNEGSKA (reference sequence). This CDR3 is built from 15 residues. The CDR3: CSARDPLRVAETQYF. CDR3 DNA sequence: TGCAGTGCTAGAGATCCCCTCAGGGTAGCAGAGACCCAGTACTTC.

This clonotype has a count of ten or more. The chain has TRBV5-6 and TRBJ2-5; 10 positions match TRBD2. Losses at the gene ends were 1 base for V and 5 bases for J; bases not matched to a gene: 11. The CDR3 runs to 17 residues. Germline V gene lookup returns CDR1 SGHDT and CDR2 YYEEEE. CDR3 sequence (DNA): TGTGCCAGCAGCTTGACTCTAGCGGGGGCCATCGGGGAGACCCAGTACTTC. Translation: CASSLTLAGAIGETQYF.

The chain joins TRBV29-1 to TRBJ2-7, with D unresolved. This CDR3 is 11 amino acids long. Germline CDR1 reads SQVTM; CDR2 reads ANQGSEA. V lost 2 bases and J 4 bases, leaving 6 bases between the germline ends. Written as DNA, the CDR3 is TGCAGCGTTGAACGCGAATACGAGCAGTACTTC. Protein: CSVEREYEQYF.

The chain joins TRBV27 to TRBJ1-1; 8 bases map to TRBD1. CDR3 length: 12 residues. CDR1 and CDR2 (germline): MNHEY, SMNVEV (reference sequence). The trim removed 5 bases at V and 4 bases at J, leaving 0 bases unmatched. CDR3 in DNA: TGTGCCAGCAGTACAGGGGGCACTGAAGCTTTCTTT. Protein sequence: CASSTGGTEAFF.

Details on this clonotype: This may arise from a read error, as a much more abundant clone is one base away. The chain has TRBV6-2 or TRBV6-3 and TRBJ1-2, with 7 nucleotides matching TRBD1. The CDR3 sequence is 17 residues long. Germline V lookup: CDR1 MNHEY, CDR2 SVGEGT. V lost 5 bases, J lost 8 bases, and 20 bases stayed unmatched. As DNA, the CDR3 is TGTGCCAGCAGTCACAGGGGAGCGACGTCGGCCCTACGGGGCTACACCTTC. This codes for CASSHRGATSALRGYTF.

This sequence joins TRBV4-1 and TRBJ1-2; TRBD1 matches at 10 bases. The V gene end was trimmed by 4 bases and the J gene end by 4 bases; junction bases not matched to a gene: 12. Germline V gene sequence: CDR1 MGHRA, CDR2 YSYEKL. This CDR3 contains 17 residues. The CDR3 nucleotides are TGCGCCAGCAGCCTTTCCGGGACAGGGGTAATAAGCTATGGCTACACCTTC. As protein: CASSLSGTGVISYGYTF.

The genes are TRBV5-1 and TRBJ2-1; 15 bases line up with TRBD2. The J segment lost 4 bases and the V segment lost 4 bases, leaving 6 bases of the junction unmatched. The CDR3 consists of 17 residues. In germline, CDR1 is SGHRS, CDR2 YFSETQ. The CDR3 nucleotides read TGCGCCAGCAGCACTTCCGGGACTAGCGGGGGGTACAATGAGCAGTTCTTC. Its translation: CASSTSGTSGGYNEQFF.

This clonotype was seen repeatedly, ten times or more. The rearrangement uses TRBV20-1 and TRBJ2-1; 7 nucleotides line up with TRBD1. With 2 bases clipped from V and 0 bases from J, the junction kept 1 base outside the gene matches. CDR1 is DFQATT, CDR2 SNEGSKA, per germline (reference sequence). The CDR3 has 14 amino acids. The CDR3 here is CSARQGVSYNEQFF. The CDR3 DNA sequence: TGCAGTGCTAGACAGGGGGTCTCCTACAATGAGCAGTTCTTC.

The CDR3, as DNA: TGTGCCAGCAGCTTAGGCAGAGGACTAGCGGGGTCGAGCTCCTACAATGAGCAGTACTTC. Protein: CASSLGRGLAGSSSYNEQYF. The genes are TRBV11-2 and TRBJ2-1, with 12 bases matching TRBD2. The J call may not be correct, given that the DNA end is closer to TRBJ2-7. CDR3 size: 20 residues. CDR1 and CDR2 (germline): SGHAT, FQNNGV.

This clonotype was seen a few times. The J gene is TRBJ2-7, the V gene TRBV12-3 or TRBV12-4, with a possible D match to TRBD2 (5 bases). The CDR3 length is 15 residues. V lost 3 bases, J lost 3 bases, and 15 bases lay in between. CDR3 in amino acids: CASSLLSGNNYEQYF. Here the CDR3 DNA reads TGTGCCAGCAGTTTGTTATCGGGGAATAACTACGAGCAGTACTTC.

The CDR3 nucleotides read TGTGCCAGCAGTTTTGGACAGGACGAGCAGTACTTC. Its translation: CASSFGQDEQYF. The V and J genes are TRBV12-3 or TRBV12-4 and TRBJ2-7; 7 bases agree with TRBD1. V lost 3 bases to trimming and J lost 5 bases; unmatched junction nucleotides: 1. CDR3 length: 12 residues.

The chain recombines TRBV7-2 with TRBJ2-7, with D tentatively TRBD1 (5 bases). Germline CDR1 reads SGHTA; CDR2 reads FQGNSA. This CDR3 contains 16 residues. The V end was cut by 5 bases, the J end by 7 bases, with 24 bases between. CDR3 loop: CASSPGSNLGHDEQYF. CDR3 coding DNA: TGTGCCAGCAGCCCCGGGTCAAATCTGGGGCACGATGAGCAGTACTTC.